The rows below give T cell receptor beta chains drawn from one sample of a study of PD-1 blockade in classical Hodgkin lymphoma. The protocol was immunoSEQ multiplex PCR, while the TCRdb copy is restricted to in-frame clones and leaves out a portion. This table has approximately 20,000 clones, roughly 85% appearing once. Sequenced here: CD4+ T cells from blood, sampled before the fourth cycle of nivolumab. The receptors originated from a human donor with classical Hodgkin lymphoma. Both conserved end residues are part of each CDR3.

V	J	length	CDR3
TRBV18	TRBJ1-1	16	CASSPRGQAMNTEAFF
TRBV6-1	TRBJ2-7	14	CASSRQGPIGEQYF
TRBV6-5	TRBJ2-7	13	CASSYRPPYEQYF
TRBV28	TRBJ2-5	18	CASSLKGLAGGPGETQYF
TRBV19	TRBJ2-3	11	CASSIADTQYF
TRBV19	TRBJ2-5	13	CASSMVRGETQYF
TRBV9	TRBJ2-2	12	CASNRNTGELFF
TRBV5-1	TRBJ2-7	12	CASSVDGNEQYF
TRBV11-2	TRBJ2-2	15	CASSPVQGSTGELFF
TRBV28	TRBJ1-5	19	CASSLVLGTGTYGNQPQHF
TRBV11-1	TRBJ2-7	14	CASSRSGASYEQYF
TRBV5-1	TRBJ2-5	13	CASSLQGQETQYF
TRBV5-5	TRBJ2-7	14	CASSPYRGTYEQYF
TRBV18	TRBJ2-1	12	CASSLADNEQFF
TRBV11-2	TRBJ2-5	13	CASSKRLQETQYF
TRBV29-1	TRBJ2-7	14	CSVTSTGGAYEQYF
TRBV6-6	TRBJ1-2	12	CASSPLMDGYTF
TRBV30	TRBJ2-1	11	CAWSISTGQFF
TRBV6-1	TRBJ2-7	14	CASTAGTDWIEQYF
TRBV18	TRBJ2-3	15	CASSRTGGWLDTQYF
TRBV7-2	TRBJ1-2	18	CASSLERVGWGSHYGYTF
TRBV28	TRBJ2-7	16	CASSLMGLAGAREQYF
TRBV5-1	TRBJ2-1	19	CASSLVVGLAGGSYNEQFF
TRBV7-9	TRBJ2-1	17	CASSPETGRSSYNEQFF
TRBV14	TRBJ1-6	13	CASSQVPNSPLHF
TRBV5-1	TRBJ2-1	18	CASSSGTSGRVSYNEQFF
TRBV18	TRBJ1-4	16	CASSPRSGQGSEKLFF
TRBV6-1	TRBJ1-5	17	CASSDESGSTSNQPQHF
TRBV18	TRBJ1-3	16	CASSTRDGVSGNTIYF
TRBV19	TRBJ1-1	13	CASLKPPNTEAFF
TRBV5-1	TRBJ1-2	14	CASSLDSHGYGYTF
TRBV18	TRBJ2-5	15	CASSPSTWTSETQYF
TRBV7-9	TRBJ2-1	15	CASSVTGAAGDEQFF
TRBV19	TRBJ2-2	14	CASSMDPNTGELFF
TRBV28	TRBJ2-6	19	CASSLWGQGTVPGANVLTF
TRBV6-6	TRBJ1-2	14	CASSYGGTSYGYTF
TRBV27	TRBJ2-1	19	CASSPLGLAGDRDLNEQFF
TRBV6-5	TRBJ2-2	15	CASSTFGANTGELFF
TRBV28	TRBJ1-1	11	CASRQNTEAFF
TRBV10-3	TRBJ2-3	13	CAISEGSTDTQYF
TRBV7-9	TRBJ2-5	11	CASSLAETQYF
TRBV6-5	TRBJ2-7	14	CASSQTRGTYEQYF
TRBV6-6	TRBJ2-7	13	CASSLAHSYEQYF
TRBV6-5	TRBJ1-5	14	CASRDREGNQPQHF
TRBV10-1	TRBJ2-2	16	CASSESGREGPGELFF
TRBV18	TRBJ2-7	18	CASSQAFRQGITLYEQYF
TRBV7-7	TRBJ2-7	13	CASSLAAGGEQYF
TRBV30	TRBJ2-2	15	CAWNWGRAGTGELFF
TRBV19	TRBJ1-2	13	CASRSGTGNGYTF
TRBV2	TRBJ2-7	12	CASSEGSYEQYF
TRBV6-1	TRBJ1-2	11	CASVRGAGYTF
TRBV5-1	TRBJ2-1	15	CASSLAAAAINEQFF